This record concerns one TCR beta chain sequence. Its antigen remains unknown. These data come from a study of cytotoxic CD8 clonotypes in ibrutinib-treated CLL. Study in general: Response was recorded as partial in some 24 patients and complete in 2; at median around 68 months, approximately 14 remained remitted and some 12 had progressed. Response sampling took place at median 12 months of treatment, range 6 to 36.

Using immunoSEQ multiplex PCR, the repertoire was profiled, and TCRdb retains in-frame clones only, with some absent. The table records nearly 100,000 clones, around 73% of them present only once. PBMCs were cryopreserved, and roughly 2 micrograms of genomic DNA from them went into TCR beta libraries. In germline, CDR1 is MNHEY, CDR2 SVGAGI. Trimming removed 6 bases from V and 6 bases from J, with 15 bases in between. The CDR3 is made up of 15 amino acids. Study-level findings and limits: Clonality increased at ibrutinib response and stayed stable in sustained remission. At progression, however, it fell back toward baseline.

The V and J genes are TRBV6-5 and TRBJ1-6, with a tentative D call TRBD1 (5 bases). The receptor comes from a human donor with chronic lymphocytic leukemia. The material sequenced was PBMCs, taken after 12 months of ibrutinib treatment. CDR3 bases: TGTGCCAGCAGCGCCCTGGGGCCGAGTAATTCACCCCTCCACTTT. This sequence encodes CASSALGPSNSPLHF.